The T cell receptor beta chain under discussion was sequenced for a study of blood T cell repertoires in COVID-19. At the level of the study: COVID-19 samples from acute and convalescent phases originated in the United States, Italy and Spain. PBMCs, B-cell-depleted T cells, or T cells provided the cDNA or gDNA that made up the material.

The V and J ends lost 10 bases and 0 bases, in that order; junction bases with no gene match: 6. This CDR3 comprises 15 residues. CDR1 MDHEN and CDR2 SYDVKM come from the germline V gene. Original analysis: By means of reference gene primer amplification, nucleated cell counts were estimated. Libraries were prepared by immunoSEQ multiplex PCR; TCRdb keeps only in-frame clonotypes and omits some of them. V and J calls and clone size are as listed in that table; D and trimming were resolved from the DNA. The data contain around 220,000 clones, around 90% of them singletons. Individuals aged about 18 to 89 years were recruited from 24 US areas.

Sequenced sample: PBMCs or T cells enriched from blood (not recorded which). This TCR came from a woman aged 30 to 39 with acute COVID-19. This rearrangement joins TRBV28 to TRBJ2-6, with 7 bases aligning to TRBD2. The CDR3, as DNA: TGTGCCACCATGGGGGGGGACTCTGGGGCCAACGTCCTGACTTTC. This encodes CATMGGDSGANVLTF. The full variable domain, completed using reference TRBV28 and TRBJ2-6, is DVKVTQSSRYLVKRTGEKVFLECVQDMDHENMFWYRQDPGLGLRLIYFSYDVKMKEKGDIPEGYSVSREKKERFSLILESASTNQTSMYLCATMGGDSGANVLTFGAGSRLTVL.